This TCR beta chain was documented in a study of blood T cell repertoires in COVID-19. The wider study: Sources were T cells, B-cell-depleted T cells, or PBMCs; the material itself was cDNA or gDNA.

Seattle patient enrollment occurred during active infection, with longitudinal follow-up thereafter. J was trimmed by 3 bases and V by 4 bases; bases with no gene match: 4. The CDR3 is 14 residues long. Germline V gene lookup returns CDR1 KGHDR and CDR2 SFDVKD. Authors' methods: Reference gene primer amplification yielded estimated nucleated cell counts. Data came from immunoSEQ multiplex PCR; TCRdb stores just in-frame clones and leaves some out. For V, J and clone size, that table is used; D and trimming come from the DNA. This sample has fewer than 350,000 clones, with around 90% found just once. The genes are TRBV24-1 and TRBJ1-2; 7 positions agree with TRBD1. The material sequenced was peripheral blood. The receptor was isolated from a woman in her sixties with COVID-19, enrolled during active disease. Here the CDR3 reads CATSDSTGYYGYTF. CDR3 nucleotides: TGTGCCACCAGTGACTCGACAGGGTACTATGGCTACACCTTC.